These 32 T cell receptor beta chains originate from one sample sequenced in a study of T cells in Graves' hyperthyroidism and ophthalmopathy. RNA transcripts provided the source from which TCR beta CDR3 regions were amplified. The study used the HTBI primer set for a first-round RT-PCR of the TCR CDR3. TCRdb re-analysed the multiplex PCR reads in MiXCR, keeping a single row per CDR3 protein. Of about 290,000 distinct CDR3 sequences in the sample, roughly an eighth are singletons; the top ten hold 7.9%. The sequencing input was blood. These receptors came from a woman aged 40 to 50 with Graves' hyperthyroidism.

The rearrangement joins TRBV24-1 to TRBJ1-5, with a possible D match to TRBD1 (5 bases). The V end was cut by 5 bases, the J end by 5 bases, with 6 bases between. CDR3 length equals 12 residues. CDR1 KGHDR and CDR2 SFDVKD come from the germline V gene. CDR3: CATSAGDQPQHF. Here the CDR3 DNA reads TGTGCCACCAGTGCGGGGGATCAGCCCCAGCATTTT.

This clonotype was detected ten times or more. The chain is built from TRBV3-1 and TRBJ1-2, with 9 positions matching TRBD1. Looked up from germline, CDR1 is LGHDT and CDR2 is YNNKEL (reference sequence). This CDR3 has 14 residues. The V and J ends lost 2 bases and 10 bases, in that order; junction bases with no gene match: 8. The DNA of the CDR3 is TGTGCCAGCAGCCAAACCGGGACAGGGTTCGCCTACACCTTC. Translation gives CASSQTGTGFAYTF.

This clonotype was observed many times. The chain carries TRBV12-3 or TRBV12-4 and TRBJ1-1, with 9 positions matching TRBD1. The CDR3 has 15 amino acids. V shed 1 base and J 11 bases; nucleotides not matched to a gene: 11. This CDR3 is CASSLGTGAPQEAFF. DNA of the CDR3: TGTGCCAGCAGTTTAGGGACAGGGGCCCCCCAGGAGGCTTTCTTT.

This chain joins TRBV28 and TRBJ2-6; D may be TRBD2 (6 bases). The CDR3 spans 20 residues. Germline V gene data show CDR1 as MDHEN and CDR2 as SYDVKM. Between the trimmed V and J ends, which lost 5 bases and 0 bases, there was a span of 23 bases. The CDR3 here is CASSPTLGGAVSSGANVLTF. The CDR3 DNA reads TGTGCCAGCAGTCCGACGTTGGGGGGAGCGGTGAGCTCTGGGGCCAACGTCCTGACTTTC. The variable domain in full, completed from reference TRBV28 and TRBJ2-6, reads DVKVTQSSRYLVKRTGEKVFLECVQDMDHENMFWYRQDPGLGLRLIYFSYDVKMKEKGDIPEGYSVSREKKERFSLILESASTNQTSMYLCASSPTLGGAVSSGANVLTFGAGSRLTVL.

This clonotype was detected ten times or more. The chain is built from TRBV12-3 or TRBV12-4 and TRBJ1-1, with D possibly TRBD1 on 6 matching bases. Trimming left V 3 bases short and J 5 bases short, with 10 bases between. The CDR3 covers 13 residues. As DNA, the CDR3 is TGTGCCAGCAGTTTTTGGGGGCCAACTGAAGCTTTCTTT. Translating gives CASSFWGPTEAFF.

There are many counts of this clonotype. Here the CDR3 reads CASSIRRPLNTEAFF. As DNA, the CDR3 is TGTGCCAGTAGTATTAGACGGCCATTGAACACTGAAGCTTTCTTT. The chain combines TRBV19 with TRBJ1-1; D gene ambiguous. Germline V CDR1 and CDR2: LNHDA, SQIVND (reference sequence). This CDR3 comprises 15 residues. V lost 3 bases, J lost 0 bases, and 11 bases lay in between.

V gene TRBV5-4 combines with J gene TRBJ1-6; D not resolved. This CDR3 is built from 15 residues. Germline assignment: CDR1 SGHNT and CDR2 YYREEE (reference sequence). Trimming removed 0 bases from V and 4 bases from J, with 8 bases in between. The chain's CDR3 is CASSLEFGYNSPLHF. CDR3 nucleotides: TGTGCCAGCAGCTTGGAATTCGGGTATAATTCACCCCTCCACTTT. Full variable domain (remainder filled in from reference TRBV5-4 and TRBJ1-6): ETGVTQSPTHLIKTRGQQVTLRCSSQSGHNTVSWYQQALGQGPQFIFQYYREEENGRGNFPPRFSGLQFPNYSSELNVNALELDDSALYLCASSLEFGYNSPLHFGNGTRLTVT.

The chain carries TRBV6-1 and TRBJ2-3; D is uncertain. Trimming took 5 bases from V and 0 from J, leaving 9 bases between them. This CDR3 region has 14 residues. Per germline, CDR1 MNHNS and CDR2 SASEGT. CDR3 loop: CASSSMSSTDTQYF. CDR3 DNA: TGTGCCAGCAGTAGCATGTCTAGCACAGATACGCAGTATTTT.

The sample holds a few counts of this clonotype. A much larger clone differs from this one at a single base, so this may be a read error. The chain links TRBV3-1 to TRBJ2-1; D call uncertain. Germline V gives CDR1 LGHDT, CDR2 YNNKEL (reference sequence). CDR3 length: 16 residues. The ends were cut back, 3 bases at V and 0 bases at J, with 12 bases in the middle. The CDR3, as DNA: TGTGCCAGCAGCCATCAAAGTTTCAGCTCCTACAATGAGCAGTTCTTC. Translation gives CASSHQSFSSYNEQFF.

The sample holds many counts of this clonotype. This rearrangement joins TRBV28 to TRBJ1-1; D is ambiguous. V lost 3 bases and J lost 6, with 8 bases in between. Germline loops: CDR1 MDHEN, CDR2 SYDVKM. This CDR3 contains 12 residues. CDR3 protein: CASSFIKSEAFF. For the CDR3, the DNA is TGTGCCAGCAGTTTTATAAAGTCTGAAGCTTTCTTT.

The V and J genes are TRBV7-9 and TRBJ2-1; D is undetermined. Germline CDR1 is SEHNR and CDR2 is FQNEAQ (reference sequence). V was pared by 1 base and J by 5 bases, with 12 bases between. The CDR3 covers 15 residues. The CDR3: CASSLGQYLHNEQFF. The CDR3 DNA reads TGTGCCAGCAGCTTAGGGCAATATCTCCACAATGAGCAGTTCTTC.

The genes are TRBV5-4 and TRBJ2-5; 11 bases align to TRBD1. Germline values: CDR1 SGHNT, CDR2 YYREEE (reference sequence). The CDR3 has 15 residues. V dropped 4 bases and J dropped 2; count of bases not matched to a gene: 4. In nucleotides, the CDR3 is TGTGCCAGCAGCCGGGGACAGGGGGTTCAAGAGACCCAGTACTTC. Protein product: CASSRGQGVQETQYF.

This clonotype was seen a handful of times. J is TRBJ2-1 and V is TRBV10-2; 10 bases fit TRBD2. V was pared by 3 bases and J by 2 bases, with 4 bases of the junction left unmatched. Germline values: CDR1 WSHSY, CDR2 SAAADI. This CDR3 region has 16 residues. CDR3: CASSERGTSAYNEQFF. The CDR3 bases are TGCGCCAGCAGTGAACGGGGGACTAGCGCCTACAATGAGCAGTTCTTC.

This clonotype was observed at least ten times. V usage is TRBV6-5 and J usage is TRBJ2-2; 13 bases are shared with TRBD2. Germline assignment: CDR1 MNHEY and CDR2 SVGAGI. This CDR3 region has 16 residues. V lost 2 bases, J lost 4 bases, and 1 base stayed unmatched. The CDR3 DNA sequence: TGTGCCAGCAGTTACGGACTAGCGGGAGTCACCGGGGAGCTGTTTTTT. Translated: CASSYGLAGVTGELFF.

This clonotype was seen more than once but under ten times. The V gene is TRBV15, the J gene TRBJ2-5; 12 nucleotides match TRBD1. This CDR3 spans 16 amino acids. Germline loops: CDR1 LNHNV, CDR2 YYDKDF (reference sequence). With 5 bases clipped from V and 5 bases from J, the junction kept 9 bases outside the gene matches. CDR3 DNA: TGTGCCACCAGCGGGGGGGACAGGGGGCATGTGGAGACCCAGTACTTC. Residues: CATSGGDRGHVETQYF.

Comment on this clonotype: At one end the junction does not follow the germline gene, possibly because of a read error. The DNA for the CDR3 is TGTGCCAGTTCCGCCGGGACAGCTCCTAGCAATCAGCCCCACCATTTT. Its translation: CASSAGTAPSNQPHHF. The J gene is TRBJ1-5, the V gene TRBV19, with TRBD1 identical over 7 bases. The CDR3 totals 16 residues. Looked up from germline, CDR1 is LNHDA and CDR2 is SQIVND (reference sequence).

The V gene is TRBV9, the J gene TRBJ1-5; D ambiguous. This CDR3 comprises 13 residues. Trimming shortened V by 3 bases and J by 6 bases, and 10 bases separated the two germline ends. Germline CDR1 SGDLS, CDR2 YYNGEE. The CDR3: CASSATVGQPQHF. The CDR3 DNA sequence: TGTGCCAGCAGCGCGACGGTGGGTCAGCCCCAGCATTTT.

This clonotype came up a few times. The chain joins TRBV6-1 to TRBJ1-2; 10 nucleotides agree with TRBD1. The V and J ends lost 6 bases and 4 bases, in that order; junction bases with no gene match: 5. The germline V gene has CDR1 MNHNS and CDR2 SASEGT. The CDR3 consists of 14 residues. This chain's CDR3 is CASSRDRGLYGYTF. The DNA for the CDR3 is TGTGCCAGCAGCCGGGACAGGGGACTCTATGGCTACACCTTC.

This clonotype was observed many times. The V gene is TRBV3-1, the J gene TRBJ2-7; 8 bases map to TRBD2. V shed 0 bases and J 4 bases; nucleotides not matched to a gene: 5. The germline V gene encodes CDR1 LGHDT and CDR2 YNNKEL (reference sequence). The CDR3 loop spans 15 amino acids. The CDR3 spells CASSQELAGGYEQYF. The CDR3 DNA reads TGTGCCAGCAGCCAAGAGCTAGCGGGTGGTTACGAGCAGTACTTC.

There are many counts of this clonotype. CDR3 nucleotide sequence: TGTGCCAGCAGTCAAACTAGCGGCAGGAGCACAGATACGCAGTATTTT. This translates into CASSQTSGRSTDTQYF. This chain links TRBV7-9 with TRBJ2-3; 8 nucleotides agree with TRBD2. CDR3 length equals 16 residues. Trimming at V came to 6 bases and at J to 0 bases, leaving 8 bases not matched to a gene. The V gene's germline CDR1 is SEHNR and CDR2 FQNEAQ (reference sequence).

In this sample, this clonotype turned up a few times. The chain uses TRBV7-9 and TRBJ2-7; TRBD2 might be the D (5 bases). V was cut by 5 bases and J by 6 bases, with 17 bases left in between. Looked up from germline, CDR1 is SEHNR and CDR2 is FQNEAQ (reference sequence). The CDR3 is 14 amino acids. The CDR3 spells CASSPSARRSEQYF. The CDR3 bases are TGTGCCAGCAGCCCGTCGGCCCGGAGGAGCGAGCAGTACTTC.

The chain has TRBV20-1 and TRBJ1-3; D is undetermined. This CDR3 contains 11 residues. Trimming took off 6 bases at V and 1 base at J, with 4 bases between the two ends. Germline CDR1 is DFQATT and CDR2 is SNEGSKA (reference sequence). CDR3 protein: CSASSGNTIYF. The CDR3 DNA is TGCAGTGCGTCTTCTGGAAACACCATATATTTT.

The chain combines TRBV19 with TRBJ2-1; D remains unclear. The CDR3 length is 11 residues. The germline V gene has CDR1 LNHDA and CDR2 SQIVND (reference sequence). V was shortened by 3 bases and J by 6 bases, with 3 bases between the two germline ends. CDR3 in amino acids: CASSISNEQFF. The DNA of the CDR3 is TGTGCCAGTAGTATTAGCAATGAGCAGTTCTTC.

This clonotype appeared a few times. V and J are TRBV5-1 and TRBJ1-6; 8 positions match TRBD1. V shed 4 bases, J shed 8 bases, and the junction held 5 bases outside the gene matches. The germline CDR1 and CDR2 sequences are SGHRS and YFSETQ. This CDR3 is 14 amino acids long. The CDR3 is CASSHGQGDSPLHF. The CDR3 bases are TGCGCCAGCAGCCACGGACAGGGAGATTCACCCCTCCACTTT.

The chain combines TRBV2 with TRBJ1-1, with no clear D. There are 14 residues in the CDR3. The germline V gene encodes CDR1 SNHLY and CDR2 FYNNEI. Trimming cost V 7 bases and J 8 bases, with 20 bases left between them. Here the CDR3 DNA reads TGTGCCAGCACTGCAACCGGGGTGGGGAGAGAAGCTTTCTTT. Its protein is CASTATGVGREAFF.

The sample holds many counts of this clonotype. The rearrangement links TRBV7-2 to TRBJ2-7, with a tentative D call TRBD2 (6 bases). V dropped 9 bases and J dropped 0 bases, with 15 bases sitting between them. CDR1 and CDR2 (germline): SGHTA, FQGNSA. CDR3 length equals 14 residues. The CDR3 coding sequence is TGTGCCAGACCTGAGGGGAGGAACTCCTACGAGCAGTACTTC. Translating gives CARPEGRNSYEQYF.

This clonotype has at least ten counts. The chain combines TRBV6-1 with TRBJ1-1; D is undetermined. The germline gives CDR1 MNHNS, CDR2 SASEGT. This CDR3 contains 13 residues. The V end lost 4 bases, the J end lost 2 bases, and 8 bases lay between the germline ends. CDR3 nucleotides: TGTGCCAGCAGTGTTACGGCAAACACTGAAGCTTTCTTT. Its protein is CASSVTANTEAFF.

The chain links TRBV18 to TRBJ2-7; TRBD2 might be the D (6 bases). The CDR3 extends over 13 amino acids. V lost 5 bases and J 5 bases, leaving 13 bases between the germline ends. From germline, CDR1 is KGHSH and CDR2 LQKENI. CDR3 in amino acids: CASSSLDYNEQYF. The CDR3 bases are TGTGCCAGCTCATCGCTGGACTATAACGAGCAGTACTTC.

The rearrangement uses TRBV14 and TRBJ1-2; the D is unclear. The CDR3 contains 15 residues. Trimming removed 2 bases at V and 8 bases at J, with 18 bases between. Germline V gene data show CDR1 as SGHDN and CDR2 as FVKESK. For the CDR3, the DNA is TGTGCCAGCAGCCAACGGCGGCAGACCTTAAGGGGCTACACCTTC. Protein sequence: CASSQRRQTLRGYTF.

This clonotype was counted at least ten times. This chain connects TRBV6-1 to TRBJ2-4, with unresolved D. Between the trimmed V and J ends, which lost 5 bases and 0 bases, there was a span of 14 bases. This CDR3 region has 16 residues. Looked up from germline, CDR1 is MNHNS and CDR2 is SASEGT. The CDR3 reads CASSKRLGLAKNIQYF. DNA of the CDR3: TGTGCCAGCAGTAAGAGGTTAGGGCTAGCCAAAAACATTCAGTACTTC.

The rearrangement joins TRBV2 to TRBJ1-5, with 9 bases matching TRBD1. V shed 6 bases, J shed 2 bases, and the junction held 8 bases outside the gene matches. Germline V gives CDR1 SNHLY, CDR2 FYNNEI. The CDR3 sequence is 16 residues long. CDR3 residues: CASRQYRDRGNQPQHF. The CDR3 DNA sequence: TGTGCCAGCAGACAGTACCGGGACAGGGGCAATCAGCCCCAGCATTTT.

This clonotype was seen at least ten times. The rearrangement links TRBV12-3 or TRBV12-4 to TRBJ2-5; TRBD2 matches 9 bases. CDR3 length equals 17 residues. The J segment lost 1 base and the V segment lost 4 bases, leaving 10 bases of the junction unmatched. The CDR3 sequence is CASSSPPAGGLQETQYF. CDR3 in DNA: TGTGCCAGCAGTTCCCCCCCCGCGGGAGGGCTCCAAGAGACCCAGTACTTC.